Presented here are 2 T cell receptor beta chains from one specimen sequenced in a study of regulatory T cells in long-lasting Graves disease. To make TCR beta libraries, researchers used iRepertoire HTBI primers and Arm-PCR of CDR3 regions. TCRdb used MiXCR to reprocess the multiplex PCR reads, holding one entry per CDR3 protein. The data contain about 620,000 distinct CDR3 sequences, around 17% of them singletons. Described time point: newly diagnosed GD, antithyroid drugs for less than 3 months. Preparation of the TCR library used RNA extracted from PBMCs. These same records also appear under a second study, on T cells in Graves' hyperthyroidism and ophthalmopathy.

Sequenced material: peripheral blood mononuclear cells (PBMCs), taken at new diagnosis, from a patient treated with antithyroid drugs. All receptors come from a woman under 40 with Graves disease.

This clonotype was counted at least ten times. The rearrangement uses TRBV6-5 and TRBJ1-2; D unclear. Germline V CDR1 and CDR2: MNHEY, SVGAGI. Trimming removed 0 bases at V and 4 bases at J, with 9 bases between. The CDR3 runs 14 residues. The CDR3 region is CASSYSRGPYGYTF. The CDR3 DNA reads TGTGCCAGCAGTTACTCGAGAGGCCCCTATGGCTACACCTTC.

The chain has TRBV6-5 and TRBJ1-3; 7 nucleotides line up with TRBD1. The CDR3 totals 13 residues. Germline V CDR1 and CDR2: MNHEY, SVGAGI. The junction had 1 base not matched to a gene; V was cut back by 1 base and J by 7 bases. The CDR3 bases are TGTGCCAGCAGTTACTTACAGGGGAACACCATATATTTT. Its protein product is CASSYLQGNTIYF.